Presented here are 8 T cell receptor beta chains from one specimen sequenced in a study of response to subunit inactivated influenza vaccine. TCRdb itself ran the RT-PCR reads through MiXCR, one entry per CDR3 protein. The table includes 500,000 to 550,000 distinct CDR3 sequences, approximately 7.7% detected once. Sequencing was performed on PBMCs from blood, taken roughly 24 months after vaccination. The receptors originated from a man aged 45 to 75 who received an inactivated influenza vaccine.

Only a few counts were recorded for this clonotype. This rearrangement joins TRBV27 to TRBJ2-7; 7 positions agree with TRBD2. The CDR3 totals 15 residues. V shed 1 base, J shed 1 base, and the junction held 4 bases outside the gene matches. Looked up from germline, CDR1 is MNHEY and CDR2 is SMNVEV (reference sequence). DNA of the CDR3: TGTGCCAGCAGTTTATTTGCGGGAGTATCCTACGAGCAGTACTTC. Its protein is CASSLFAGVSYEQYF.

This clonotype was seen at least ten times. The genes are TRBV24-1 and TRBJ2-2; D might be TRBD2 (6 bases). This CDR3 contains 17 residues. V was trimmed by 4 bases and J by 1 base, leaving 15 bases between them. Germline values: CDR1 KGHDR, CDR2 SFDVKD. The CDR3 DNA sequence: TGTGCCACCAGTGAACGGAGGGCAGCGGGGAACACCGGGGAGCTGTTTTTT. Translated: CATSERRAAGNTGELFF.

CDR3 region: CSAGTGGRSGANVLTF. The DNA for the CDR3 is TGCAGTGCCGGGACAGGGGGTCGCTCTGGGGCCAACGTCCTGACTTTC. J is TRBJ2-6 and V is TRBV20-1, with TRBD1 matching 11 bases. The CDR3 totals 16 residues. V trimming: 6 bases; J trimming: 0 bases; junction bases outside the gene matches: 4. CDR1 is DFQATT and CDR2 is SNEGSKA in the germline V gene (reference sequence).

The rearrangement links TRBV29-1 to TRBJ2-5, with 8 bases aligning to TRBD2. Per the germline V gene, CDR1 is SQVTM and CDR2 is ANQGSEA. V was clipped by 6 bases and J by 2 bases; unmatched bases: 2. The CDR3 is 12 residues long. The CDR3 region has the DNA TGCAGCGTCATAGCGGGGCAAGAGACCCAGTACTTC. Its translation is CSVIAGQETQYF. The full variable domain, completed using reference TRBV29-1 and TRBJ2-5, is SAVISQKPSRDICQRGTSLTIQCQVDSQVTMMFWYRQQPGQSLTLIATANQGSEATYESGFVIDKFPISRPNLTFSTLTVSNMSPEDSSIYLCSVIAGQETQYFGPGTRLLVL.

This clonotype came up a few times. The chain couples TRBV30 to TRBJ2-1; tentatively, D is TRBD2 (5 bases). Germline CDR1 and CDR2: GTSNPN and SVGIG (reference sequence). CDR3 length equals 13 residues. V was shortened by 3 bases and J by 8 bases, with 14 bases between the two germline ends. The CDR3 protein is CAWSGLYPHEQFF. DNA of the CDR3: TGTGCCTGGAGCGGACTCTATCCGCATGAGCAGTTCTTC.

At least ten counts were recorded for this clonotype. The chain combines TRBV29-1 with TRBJ2-1, with 8 bases that match TRBD2. CDR1 is SQVTM, CDR2 ANQGSEA, per germline. The V and J ends lost 0 bases and 2 bases, in that order; junction bases with no gene match: 6. The CDR3 runs to 16 residues. The CDR3, as DNA: TGCAGCGTTGAAGACACGGGCGGGAGGCCCTACAATGAGCAGTTCTTC. It specifies CSVEDTGGRPYNEQFF.

The chain couples TRBV6-1 to TRBJ2-1, with a tentative D call TRBD2 (6 bases). Trimming took 6 bases from V and 8 from J, leaving 23 bases between them. Germline values: CDR1 MNHNS, CDR2 SASEGT. This CDR3 is 16 amino acids long. In DNA form, the CDR3 reads TGTGCCAGCAGGGGACTGACACGATCTTCTAGGGATGAGCAGTTCTTC. Encoded protein: CASRGLTRSSRDEQFF.

This clonotype has a handful of counts. The chain combines TRBV25-1 with TRBJ2-1; D is perhaps TRBD1 or TRBD2 (5 bases each). CDR1 MGHDK and CDR2 SYGVNS come from the germline V gene. Deletions cut 2 bases from V and 2 bases from J, with 10 bases between. The length of the CDR3 is 15 residues. Here the CDR3 DNA reads TGTGCCAGCAGTGAAGGTGAGGGGCCCTACAATGAGCAGTTCTTC. The encoded protein is CASSEGEGPYNEQFF.